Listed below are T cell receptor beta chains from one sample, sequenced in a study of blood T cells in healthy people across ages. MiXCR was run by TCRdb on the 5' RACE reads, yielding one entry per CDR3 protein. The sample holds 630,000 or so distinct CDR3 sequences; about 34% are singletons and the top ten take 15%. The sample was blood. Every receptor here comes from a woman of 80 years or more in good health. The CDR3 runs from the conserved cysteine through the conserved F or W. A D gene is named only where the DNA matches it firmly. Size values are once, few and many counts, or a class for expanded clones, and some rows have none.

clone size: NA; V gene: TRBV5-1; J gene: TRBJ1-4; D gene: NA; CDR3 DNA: TGCGCCAGCAGCCACAGCTCAACTAATGAAAAACTGTTTTTT; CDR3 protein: CASSHSSTNEKLFF
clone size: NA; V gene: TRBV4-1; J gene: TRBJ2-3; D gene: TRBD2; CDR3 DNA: TGCGCCAGCAGCCCAGAACCTAGCGGGGGGGCAGATACGCAGTATTTT; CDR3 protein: CASSPEPSGGADTQYF
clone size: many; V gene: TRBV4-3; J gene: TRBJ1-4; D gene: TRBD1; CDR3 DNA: TGCGCCAGCAGCCACGGACAGGAGATTAATGAAAAACTGTTTTTT; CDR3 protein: CASSHGQEINEKLFF
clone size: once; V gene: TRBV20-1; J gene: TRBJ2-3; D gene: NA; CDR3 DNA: TGCAGTGCTCCTAGGAACACAGATACGCAGTATTTT; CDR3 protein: CSAPRNTDTQYF
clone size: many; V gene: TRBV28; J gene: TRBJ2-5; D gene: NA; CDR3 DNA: TGTGCCAGCAGCGGGGGGCTGTACCAAGAGACCCAGTACTTC; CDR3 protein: CASSGGLYQETQYF
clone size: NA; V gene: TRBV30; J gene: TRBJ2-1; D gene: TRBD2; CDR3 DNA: TGTGCCTGGAGTCCCGGGACTAGCTACAATGAGCAGTTCTTC; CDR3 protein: CAWSPGTSYNEQFF
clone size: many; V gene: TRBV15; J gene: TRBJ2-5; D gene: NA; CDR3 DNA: TGTGCCACCAGCAGAGGATATACAGAGACCCAGTACTTC; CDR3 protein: CATSRGYTETQYF
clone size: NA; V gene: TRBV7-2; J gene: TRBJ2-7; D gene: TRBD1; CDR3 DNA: TGTGCCAGCAGCTCAGGAAGGGGGCCCTACGAGCAGTACTTC; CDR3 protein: CASSSGRGPYEQYF
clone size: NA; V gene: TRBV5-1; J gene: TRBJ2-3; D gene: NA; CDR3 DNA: TGCGCCAGCAGCTTGCCAGGCCCTTTTGGAGATACGCAGTATTTT; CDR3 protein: CASSLPGPFGDTQYF
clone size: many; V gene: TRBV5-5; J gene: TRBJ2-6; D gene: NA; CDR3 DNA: TGTGCCAGCAGCTTGGGTGCAGGGAGAAGCTCTGGGGCCAACGTCCTGACTTTC; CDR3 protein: CASSLGAGRSSGANVLTF
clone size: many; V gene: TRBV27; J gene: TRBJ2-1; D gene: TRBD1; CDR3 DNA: TGTGCCAGCAGCCCGAGGACAGGGGGCGAAGAGCAGTTCTTC; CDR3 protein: CASSPRTGGEEQFF
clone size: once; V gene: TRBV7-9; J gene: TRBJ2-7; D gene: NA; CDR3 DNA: TGTGCCAGCAGCTATCGGACGGAGAACGAGCAGTACTTC; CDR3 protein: CASSYRTENEQYF
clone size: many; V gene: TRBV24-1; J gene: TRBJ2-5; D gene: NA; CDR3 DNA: TGTGCCACCAGTGATTTCGAGGGGGGTCTTGGGACCCAGTACTTC; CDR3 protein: CATSDFEGGLGTQYF
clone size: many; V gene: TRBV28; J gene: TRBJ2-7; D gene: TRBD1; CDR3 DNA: TGTGCCAGCAGTTTACCCCCACCGACAGGGACCTACGAGCAGTACTTC; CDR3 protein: CASSLPPPTGTYEQYF
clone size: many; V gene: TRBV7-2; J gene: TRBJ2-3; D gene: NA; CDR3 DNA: TGTGCCAGCAGCGCGCCCACTAGTCAGGCTACGCAGTATTTT; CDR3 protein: CASSAPTSQATQYF
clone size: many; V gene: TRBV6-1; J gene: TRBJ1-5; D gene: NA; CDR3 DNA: TGTGCCAGCAGAGAGGGAGGGGGGTGGCAGCCCCAGCATTTT; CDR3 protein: CASREGGGWQPQHF
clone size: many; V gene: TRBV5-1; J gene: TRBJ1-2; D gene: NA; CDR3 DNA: TGCGCCAGCGCCAAGGGTGGAGAGCGCTATGGCTACACCTTC; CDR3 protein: CASAKGGERYGYTF
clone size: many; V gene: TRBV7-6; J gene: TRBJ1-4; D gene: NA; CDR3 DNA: TGTGCCAGCAGCTTGGGGTATGCTAGTGAAAAACTGTTTTTT; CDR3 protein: CASSLGYASEKLFF
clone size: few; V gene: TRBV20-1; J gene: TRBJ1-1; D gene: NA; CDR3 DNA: TGCAGTGCTAGAGACTATGGGGGGGGCATGGTGAACACTGAAGCTTTCTTT; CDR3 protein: CSARDYGGGMVNTEAFF
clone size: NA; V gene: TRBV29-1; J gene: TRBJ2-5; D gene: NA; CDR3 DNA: TGCAGCGTTGGCTTAAATAAAGAGACCCAGTACTTC; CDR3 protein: CSVGLNKETQYF
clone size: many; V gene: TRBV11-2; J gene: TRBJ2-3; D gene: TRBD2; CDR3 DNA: TGTGCCAGCAGCTTAGTTGGGGGGGGAGGAGATACGCAGTATTTT; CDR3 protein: CASSLVGGGGDTQYF
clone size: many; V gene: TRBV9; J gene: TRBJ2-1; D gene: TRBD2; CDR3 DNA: TGTGCCAGCAGCGGGAGCGGACTAGCGGGGGGTCCGTTCCTCAATGAGCAGTTCTTC; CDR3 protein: CASSGSGLAGGPFLNEQFF
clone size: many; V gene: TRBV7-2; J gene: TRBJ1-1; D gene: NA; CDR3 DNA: TGTGCCAGCAGCCCCCGTACCACTGAAGCTTTCTTT; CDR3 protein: CASSPRTTEAFF
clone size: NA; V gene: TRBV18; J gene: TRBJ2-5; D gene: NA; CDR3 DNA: TGTGTCAGCTCACGAGGTACTGGGGGGGAGACCCAGTACTTC; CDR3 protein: CVSSRGTGGETQYF
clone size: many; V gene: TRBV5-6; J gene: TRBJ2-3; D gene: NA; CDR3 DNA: TGTGCCAGCAGCTTCCACAGCACAGATACGCAGTATTTT; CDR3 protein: CASSFHSTDTQYF
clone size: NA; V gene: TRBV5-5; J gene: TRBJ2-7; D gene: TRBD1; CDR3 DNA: TGTGCCACCAGTGATCCTCGGACAGGGTCCTACGAGCAGTACTTC; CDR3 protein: CATSDPRTGSYEQYF
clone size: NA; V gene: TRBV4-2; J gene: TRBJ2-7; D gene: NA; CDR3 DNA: TGTGCCAGCAGCCAAGATCAAATCTACGAGCAGTACTTC; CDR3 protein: CASSQDQIYEQYF
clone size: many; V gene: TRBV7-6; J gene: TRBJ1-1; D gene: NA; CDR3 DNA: TGTGCCAGCAGCTTAAATAAGGGGTCTACTGAAGCTTTCTTT; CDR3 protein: CASSLNKGSTEAFF
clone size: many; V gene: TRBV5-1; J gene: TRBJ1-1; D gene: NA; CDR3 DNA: TGCGCCAGCAGCCCGGGGGACTTATGGGATACTGAAGCTTTCTTT; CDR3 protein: CASSPGDLWDTEAFF
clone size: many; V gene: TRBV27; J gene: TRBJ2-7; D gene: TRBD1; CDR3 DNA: TGTGCCAGCAGTGACTTGGGACAGGAAACCTACGAGCAGTACTTC; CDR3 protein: CASSDLGQETYEQYF